This T cell receptor (beta chain) derives from a study of vaccination and CD4 T cells after COVID-19. Across the study: Median time from COVID diagnosis to post-COVID sampling was roughly 100 days (35 to 161). Overlapping peptides of the spike proteins of SARS-CoV-2, HCoV-NL63, HCoV-OC43 and HCoV-229E were used for cell stimulation.

The treatment: 10-day PBMC culture with coronavirus spike peptide pools or control peptides (ViraFEST assay). Those CD4+ T cells from the unexposed donor predate the COVID-19 pandemic (2011-2018). Once peptide pools had expanded antigen-specific T cells, ViraFEST sequenced TCRs. Peptide pools at 10 ug/ml and IL-2 at around 10 IU/ml were added to cultures of a few million PBMCs per well. Remarks on this clonotype: Its antigen is not identified.

Sequenced with the Oncomine TCR Beta short-read assay was DNA taken from cultured CD4+ T cells. TCRdb re-analysed the PCR reads in MiXCR, keeping a single row per CDR3 protein. Of about 2,000 distinct CDR3 sequences listed, about three fifths are singletons. From germline, CDR1 is MNHNS and CDR2 SASEGT. CDR3 length: 19 residues. The V end lost 2 bases, the J end lost 0 bases, and 22 bases lay between the germline ends. The sequence was collected from a human donor in good health. The chain combines TRBV6-1 with TRBJ1-1; perhaps TRBD1 as D (6 bases). Sequencing used CD4+ T cells from blood, cultured in vitro. The CDR3 nucleotides are TGTGCCAGCAGTGAATCTGTGAGTGGATCGACAGGAATGAACACTGAAGCTTTCTTT. Amino acid sequence: CASSESVSGSTGMNTEAFF.